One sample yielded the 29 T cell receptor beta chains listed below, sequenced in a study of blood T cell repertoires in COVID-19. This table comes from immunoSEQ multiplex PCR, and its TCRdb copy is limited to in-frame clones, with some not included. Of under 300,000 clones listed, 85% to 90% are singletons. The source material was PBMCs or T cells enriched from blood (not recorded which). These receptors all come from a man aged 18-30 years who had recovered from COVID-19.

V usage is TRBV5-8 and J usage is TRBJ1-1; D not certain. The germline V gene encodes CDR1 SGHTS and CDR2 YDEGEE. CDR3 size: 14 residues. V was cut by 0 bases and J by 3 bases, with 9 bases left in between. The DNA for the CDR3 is TGTGCCAGCAGCTTGGGACCGAGGGACACTGAAGCTTTCTTT. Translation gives CASSLGPRDTEAFF. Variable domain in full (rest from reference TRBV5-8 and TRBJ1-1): EAGVTQSPTHLIKTRGQQATLRCSPISGHTSVYWYQQALGLGLQFLLWYDEGEERNRGNFPPRFSGRQFPNYSSELNVNALELEDSALYLCASSLGPRDTEAFFGQGTRLTVV.

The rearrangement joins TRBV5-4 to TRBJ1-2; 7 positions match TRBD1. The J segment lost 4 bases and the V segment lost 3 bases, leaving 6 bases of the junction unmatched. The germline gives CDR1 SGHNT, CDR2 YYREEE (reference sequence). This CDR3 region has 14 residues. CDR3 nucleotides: TGTGCCAGCAGCTCGAGGGACAGAATCTATGGCTACACCTTC. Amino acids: CASSSRDRIYGYTF. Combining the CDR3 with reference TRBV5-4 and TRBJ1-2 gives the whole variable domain ETGVTQSPTHLIKTRGQQVTLRCSSQSGHNTVSWYQQALGQGPQFIFQYYREEENGRGNFPPRFSGLQFPNYSSELNVNALELDDSALYLCASSSRDRIYGYTFGSGTRLTVV.

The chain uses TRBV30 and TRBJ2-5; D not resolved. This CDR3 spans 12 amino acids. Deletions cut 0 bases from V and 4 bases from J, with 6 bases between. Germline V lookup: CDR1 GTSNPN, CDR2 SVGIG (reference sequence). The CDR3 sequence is CAWSVNGETQYF. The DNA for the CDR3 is TGTGCCTGGAGTGTAAACGGAGAGACCCAGTACTTC.

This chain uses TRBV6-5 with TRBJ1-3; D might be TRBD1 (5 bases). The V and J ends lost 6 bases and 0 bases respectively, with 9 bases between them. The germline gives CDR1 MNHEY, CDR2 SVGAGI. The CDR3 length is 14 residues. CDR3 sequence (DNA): TGTGCCAGCAGGCAGGGCGTCTCTGGAAACACCATATATTTT. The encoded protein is CASRQGVSGNTIYF.

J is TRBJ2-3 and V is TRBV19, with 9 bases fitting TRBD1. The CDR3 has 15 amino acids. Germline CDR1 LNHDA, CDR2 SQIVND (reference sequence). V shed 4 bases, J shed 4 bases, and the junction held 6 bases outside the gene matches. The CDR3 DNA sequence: TGTGCCAGTAGTACCGAACAGGGGGCCGCAGATACGCAGTATTTT. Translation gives CASSTEQGAADTQYF.

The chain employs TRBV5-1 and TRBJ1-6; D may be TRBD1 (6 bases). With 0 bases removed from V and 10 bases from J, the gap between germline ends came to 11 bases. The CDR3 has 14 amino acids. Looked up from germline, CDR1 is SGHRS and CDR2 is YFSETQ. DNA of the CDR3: TGCGCCAGCAGCTTGGGGACAGAAGGCTCACCCCTCCACTTT. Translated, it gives CASSLGTEGSPLHF.

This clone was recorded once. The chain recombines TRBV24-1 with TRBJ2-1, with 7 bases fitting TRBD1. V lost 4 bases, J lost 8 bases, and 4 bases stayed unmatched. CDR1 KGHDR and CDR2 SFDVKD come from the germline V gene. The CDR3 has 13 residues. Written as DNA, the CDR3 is TGTGCCACCAGTGAGGGACAGTCCCATGAGCAGTTCTTC. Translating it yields CATSEGQSHEQFF.

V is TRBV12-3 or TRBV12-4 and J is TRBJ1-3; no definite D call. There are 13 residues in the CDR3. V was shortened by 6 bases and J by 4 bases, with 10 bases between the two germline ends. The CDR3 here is CASRRAAGNTIYF. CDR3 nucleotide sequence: TGTGCCAGCAGACGAGCGGCGGGAAACACCATATATTTT.

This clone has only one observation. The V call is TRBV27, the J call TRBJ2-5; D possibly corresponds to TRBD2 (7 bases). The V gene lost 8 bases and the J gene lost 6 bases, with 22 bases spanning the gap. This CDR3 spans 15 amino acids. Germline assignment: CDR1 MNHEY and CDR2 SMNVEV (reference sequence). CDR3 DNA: TGTGCCAGCGTTGGGGGGGCCTTAGGGGAAAAGACCCAGTACTTC. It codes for CASVGGALGEKTQYF.

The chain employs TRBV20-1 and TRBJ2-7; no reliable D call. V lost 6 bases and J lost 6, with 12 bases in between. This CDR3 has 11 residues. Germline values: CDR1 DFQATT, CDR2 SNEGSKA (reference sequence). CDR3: CSAYRASEQYF. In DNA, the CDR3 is TGCAGTGCCTATCGCGCAAGCGAGCAGTACTTC.

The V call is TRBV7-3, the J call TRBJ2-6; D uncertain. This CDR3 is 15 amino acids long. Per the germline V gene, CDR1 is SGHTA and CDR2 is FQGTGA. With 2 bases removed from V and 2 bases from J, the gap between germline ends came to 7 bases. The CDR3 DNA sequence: TGTGCCAGCAGCTTAGGCCGGGCTGGGGCCAACGTCCTGACTTTC. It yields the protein CASSLGRAGANVLTF.

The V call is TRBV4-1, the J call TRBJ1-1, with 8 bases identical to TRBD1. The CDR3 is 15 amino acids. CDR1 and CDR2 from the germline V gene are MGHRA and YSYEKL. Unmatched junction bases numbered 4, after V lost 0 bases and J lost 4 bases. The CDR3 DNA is TGCGCCAGCAGCCAAGATGGACAGGGTAGCACTGAAGCTTTCTTT. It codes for CASSQDGQGSTEAFF.

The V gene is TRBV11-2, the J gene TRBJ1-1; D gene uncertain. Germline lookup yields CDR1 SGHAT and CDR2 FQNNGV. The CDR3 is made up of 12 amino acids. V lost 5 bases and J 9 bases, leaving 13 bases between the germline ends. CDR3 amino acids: CASSHSSTQAFF. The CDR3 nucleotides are TGTGCCAGCAGCCACAGTTCAACTCAAGCTTTCTTT.

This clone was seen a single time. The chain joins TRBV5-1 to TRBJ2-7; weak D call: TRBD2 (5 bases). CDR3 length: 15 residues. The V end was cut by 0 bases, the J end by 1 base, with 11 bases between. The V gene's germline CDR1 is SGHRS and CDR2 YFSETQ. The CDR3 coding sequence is TGCGCCAGCAGCTTGGCTCCGAGGGAGTCCTACGAGCAGTACTTC. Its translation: CASSLAPRESYEQYF.

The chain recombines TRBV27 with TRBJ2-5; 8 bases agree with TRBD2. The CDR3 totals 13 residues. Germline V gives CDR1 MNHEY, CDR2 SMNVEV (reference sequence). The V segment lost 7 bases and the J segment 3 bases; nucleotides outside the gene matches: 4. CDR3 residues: CASKAGGEETQYF. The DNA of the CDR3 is TGTGCCAGCAAGGCGGGGGGAGAAGAGACCCAGTACTTC.

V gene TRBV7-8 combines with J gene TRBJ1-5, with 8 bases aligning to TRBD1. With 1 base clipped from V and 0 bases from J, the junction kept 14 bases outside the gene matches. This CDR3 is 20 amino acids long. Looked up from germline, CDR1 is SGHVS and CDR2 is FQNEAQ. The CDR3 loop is CASSLDLETGVDYSNQPQHF. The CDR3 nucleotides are TGTGCCAGCAGCTTAGATTTGGAGACAGGGGTAGATTATAGCAATCAGCCCCAGCATTTT.

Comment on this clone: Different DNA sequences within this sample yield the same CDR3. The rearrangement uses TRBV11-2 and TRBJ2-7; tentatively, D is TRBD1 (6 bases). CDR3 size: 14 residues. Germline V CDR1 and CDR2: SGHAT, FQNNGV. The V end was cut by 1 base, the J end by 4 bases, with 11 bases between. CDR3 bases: TGTGCCAGCAGCTTAGCGCAGGGGCCGTACGAGCAGTACTTC. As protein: CASSLAQGPYEQYF.

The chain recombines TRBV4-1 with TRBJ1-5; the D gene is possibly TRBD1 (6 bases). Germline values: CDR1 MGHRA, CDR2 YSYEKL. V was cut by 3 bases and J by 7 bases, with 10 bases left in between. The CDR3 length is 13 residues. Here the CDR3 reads CASSHQQGQPQHF. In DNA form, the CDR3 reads TGCGCCAGCAGCCATCAACAGGGCCAGCCCCAGCATTTT.

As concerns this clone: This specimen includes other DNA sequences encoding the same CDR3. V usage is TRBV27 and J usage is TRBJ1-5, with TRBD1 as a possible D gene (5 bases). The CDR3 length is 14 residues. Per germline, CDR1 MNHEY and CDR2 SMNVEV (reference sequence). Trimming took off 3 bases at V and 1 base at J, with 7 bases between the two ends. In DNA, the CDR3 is TGTGCCAGCAGTTTCGCAGGGAGCAATCAGCCCCAGCATTTT. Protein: CASSFAGSNQPQHF.

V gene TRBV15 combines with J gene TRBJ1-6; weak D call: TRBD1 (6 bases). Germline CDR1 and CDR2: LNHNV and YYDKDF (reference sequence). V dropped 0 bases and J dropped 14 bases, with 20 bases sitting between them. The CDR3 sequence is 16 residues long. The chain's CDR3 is CATSREGGGRRAALHF. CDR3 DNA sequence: TGTGCCACCAGCAGAGAAGGGGGGGGACGGCGGGCGGCCCTCCACTTT.

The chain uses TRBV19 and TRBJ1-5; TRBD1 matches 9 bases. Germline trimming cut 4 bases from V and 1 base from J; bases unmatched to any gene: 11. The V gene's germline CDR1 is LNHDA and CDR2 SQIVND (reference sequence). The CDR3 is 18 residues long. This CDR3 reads CASSTVPGQGGSNQPQHF. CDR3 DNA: TGTGCCAGTAGTACCGTCCCGGGACAGGGAGGCAGCAATCAGCCCCAGCATTTT.

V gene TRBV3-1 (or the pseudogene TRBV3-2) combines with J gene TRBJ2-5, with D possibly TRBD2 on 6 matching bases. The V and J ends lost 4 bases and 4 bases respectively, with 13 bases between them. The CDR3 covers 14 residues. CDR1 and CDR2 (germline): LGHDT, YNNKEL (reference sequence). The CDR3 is CASSPMGGGETQYF. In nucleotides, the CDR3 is TGTGCCAGCAGCCCTATGGGGGGTGGAGAGACCCAGTACTTC.

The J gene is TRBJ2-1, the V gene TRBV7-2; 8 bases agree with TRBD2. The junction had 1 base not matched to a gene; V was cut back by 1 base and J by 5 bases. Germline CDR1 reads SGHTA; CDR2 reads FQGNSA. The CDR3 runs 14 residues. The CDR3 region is CASSLGLANNEQFF. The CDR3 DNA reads TGTGCCAGCAGCTTAGGACTAGCGAACAATGAGCAGTTCTTC.

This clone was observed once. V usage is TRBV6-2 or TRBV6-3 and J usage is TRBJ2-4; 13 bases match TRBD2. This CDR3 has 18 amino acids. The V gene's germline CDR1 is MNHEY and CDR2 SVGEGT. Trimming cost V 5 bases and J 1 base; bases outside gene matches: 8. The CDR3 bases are TGTGCCAGCAGTGGGACTAGCGGGGCCAACAGGGCCAAAAACATTCAGTACTTC. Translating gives CASSGTSGANRAKNIQYF.

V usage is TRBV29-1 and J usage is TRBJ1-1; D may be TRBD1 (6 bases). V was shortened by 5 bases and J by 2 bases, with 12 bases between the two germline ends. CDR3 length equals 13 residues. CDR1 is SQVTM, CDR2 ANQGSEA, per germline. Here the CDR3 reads CSVMGQRNTEAFF. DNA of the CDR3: TGCAGCGTTATGGGACAACGCAACACTGAAGCTTTCTTT.

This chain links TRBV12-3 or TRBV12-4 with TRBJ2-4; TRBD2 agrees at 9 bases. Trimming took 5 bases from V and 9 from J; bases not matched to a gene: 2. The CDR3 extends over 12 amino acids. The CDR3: CASSKRGAIQYF. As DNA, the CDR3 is TGTGCCAGCAGTAAGCGGGGGGCCATTCAGTACTTC.

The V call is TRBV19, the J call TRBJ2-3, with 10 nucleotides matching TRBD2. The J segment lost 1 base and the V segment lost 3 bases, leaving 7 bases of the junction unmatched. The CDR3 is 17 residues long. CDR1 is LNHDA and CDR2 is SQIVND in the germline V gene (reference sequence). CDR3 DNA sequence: TGTGCCAGTAGTATGCGGGCTAGCGGGAGAGGCACAGATACGCAGTATTTT. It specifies CASSMRASGRGTDTQYF.

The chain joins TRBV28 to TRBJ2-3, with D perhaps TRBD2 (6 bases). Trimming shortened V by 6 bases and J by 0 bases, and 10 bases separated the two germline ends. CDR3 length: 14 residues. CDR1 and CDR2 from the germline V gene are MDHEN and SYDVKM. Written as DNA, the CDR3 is TGTGCCAGCAGGACTAGACGAAGCACAGATACGCAGTATTTT. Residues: CASRTRRSTDTQYF.

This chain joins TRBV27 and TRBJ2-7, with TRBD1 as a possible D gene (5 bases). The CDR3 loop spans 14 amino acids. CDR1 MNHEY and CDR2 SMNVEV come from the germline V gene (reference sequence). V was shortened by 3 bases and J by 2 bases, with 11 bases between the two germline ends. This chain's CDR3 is CASSLAGSAYEQYF. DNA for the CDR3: TGTGCCAGCAGTTTGGCAGGGTCGGCCTACGAGCAGTACTTC.